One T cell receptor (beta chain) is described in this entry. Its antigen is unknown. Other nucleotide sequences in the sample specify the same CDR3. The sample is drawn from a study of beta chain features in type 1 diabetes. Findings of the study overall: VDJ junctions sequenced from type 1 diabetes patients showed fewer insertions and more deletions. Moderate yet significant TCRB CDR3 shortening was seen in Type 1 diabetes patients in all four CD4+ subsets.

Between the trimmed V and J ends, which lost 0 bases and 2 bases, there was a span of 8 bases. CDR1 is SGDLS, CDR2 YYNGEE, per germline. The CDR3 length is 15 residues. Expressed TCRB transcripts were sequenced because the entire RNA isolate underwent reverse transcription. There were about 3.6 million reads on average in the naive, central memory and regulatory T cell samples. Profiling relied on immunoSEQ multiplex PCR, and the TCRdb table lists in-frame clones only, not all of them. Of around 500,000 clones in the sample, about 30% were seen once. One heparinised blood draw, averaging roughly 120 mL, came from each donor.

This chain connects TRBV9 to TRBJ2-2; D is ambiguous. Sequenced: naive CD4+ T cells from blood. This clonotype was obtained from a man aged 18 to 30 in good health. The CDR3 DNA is TGTGCCAGCAGCGTAGGCAGACCAAACACCGGGGAGCTGTTTTTT. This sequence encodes CASSVGRPNTGELFF. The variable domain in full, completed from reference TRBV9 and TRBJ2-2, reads DSGVTQTPKHLITATGQRVTLRCSPRSGDLSVYWYQQSLDQGLQFLIQYYNGEERAKGNILERFSAQQFPDLHSELNLSSLELGDSALYFCASSVGRPNTGELFFGEGSRLTVL.